Reported below is one T cell receptor (beta chain). Its target is not known. Measured with immunoSEQ multiplex PCR; TCRdb has only the in-frame clones, and not every one. The sample includes 72,000 or so clones, about 84% of them seen just once. The sample belongs to a study of OX40 agonist ivuxolimab in advanced cancers. Study observations and caveats: Both blood CD4+ and CD8+ T cells showed clonal growth by week 6 at 0.1 to 3.0 mg/kg. Among the lowest peripheral clonal expansion occurred in 0.1-3.0 mg/kg partial responders.

J was trimmed by 4 bases and V by 3 bases; bases with no gene match: 2. Germline CDR1 and CDR2: ENHRY and SYGVKD. The CDR3 consists of 14 residues. The V gene is TRBV10-3, the J gene TRBJ2-3; TRBD1 matches 9 bases. The material sequenced was CD4+ or CD8+ T cells sorted from blood, taken in a trial of the OX40 agonist ivuxolimab. This TCR derives from an adult with an advanced solid tumor such as melanoma, head and neck, liver or kidney cancer. CDR3 sequence reads: CAISETGGADTQYF. The CDR3 nucleotides are TGTGCCATCAGTGAAACAGGGGGCGCAGATACGCAGTATTTT.